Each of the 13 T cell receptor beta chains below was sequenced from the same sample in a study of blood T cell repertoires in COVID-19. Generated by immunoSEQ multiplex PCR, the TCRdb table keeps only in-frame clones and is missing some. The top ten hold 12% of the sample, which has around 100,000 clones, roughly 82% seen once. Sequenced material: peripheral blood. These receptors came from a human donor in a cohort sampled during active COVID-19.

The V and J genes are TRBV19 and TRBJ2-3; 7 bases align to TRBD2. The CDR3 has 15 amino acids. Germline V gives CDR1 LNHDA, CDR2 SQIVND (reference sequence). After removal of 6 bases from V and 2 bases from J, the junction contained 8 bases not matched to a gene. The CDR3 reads CASSLAGGTTDTQYF. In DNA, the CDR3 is TGTGCCAGTAGCCTCGCCGGGGGGACCACAGATACGCAGTATTTT.

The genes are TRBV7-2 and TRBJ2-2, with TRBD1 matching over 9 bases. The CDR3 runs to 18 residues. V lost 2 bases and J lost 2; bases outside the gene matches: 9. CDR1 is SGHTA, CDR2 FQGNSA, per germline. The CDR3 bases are TGTGCCAGCAGCTTAAGGCCGGGGACAGGGAGTAACACCGGGGAGCTGTTTTTT. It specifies CASSLRPGTGSNTGELFF.

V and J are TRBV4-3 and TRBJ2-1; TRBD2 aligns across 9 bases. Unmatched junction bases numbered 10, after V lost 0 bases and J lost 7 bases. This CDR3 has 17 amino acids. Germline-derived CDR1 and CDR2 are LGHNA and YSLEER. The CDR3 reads CASSQDPPAGGLNEQFF. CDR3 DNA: TGCGCCAGCAGCCAAGATCCGCCGGCGGGGGGGCTTAATGAGCAGTTCTTC.

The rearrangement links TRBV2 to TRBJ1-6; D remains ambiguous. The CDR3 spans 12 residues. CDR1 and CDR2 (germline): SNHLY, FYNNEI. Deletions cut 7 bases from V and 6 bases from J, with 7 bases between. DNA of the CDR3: TGTGCCAGCACGACGGGTAATTCACCCCTCCACTTT. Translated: CASTTGNSPLHF.

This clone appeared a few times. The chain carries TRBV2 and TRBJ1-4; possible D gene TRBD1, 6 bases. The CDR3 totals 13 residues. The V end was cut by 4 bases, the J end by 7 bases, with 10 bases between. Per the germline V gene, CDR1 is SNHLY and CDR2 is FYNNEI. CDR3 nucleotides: TGTGCCAGCAGTGTACTCAGGGGTGAAAAACTGTTTTTT. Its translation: CASSVLRGEKLFF.

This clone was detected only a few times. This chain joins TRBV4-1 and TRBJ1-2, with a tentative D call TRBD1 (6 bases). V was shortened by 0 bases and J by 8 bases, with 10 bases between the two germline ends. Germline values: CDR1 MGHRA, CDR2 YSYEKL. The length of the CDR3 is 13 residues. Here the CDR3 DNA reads TGCGCCAGCAGCCAAGAAATAGGGGGAGGCTACACCTTC. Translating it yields CASSQEIGGGYTF.

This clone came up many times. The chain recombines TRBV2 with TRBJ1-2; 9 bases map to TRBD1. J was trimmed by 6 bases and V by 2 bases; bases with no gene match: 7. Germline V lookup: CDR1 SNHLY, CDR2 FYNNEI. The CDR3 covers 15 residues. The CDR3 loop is CASSESGTGRDGYTF. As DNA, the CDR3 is TGTGCCAGCAGTGAATCTGGGACAGGGAGGGATGGCTACACCTTC.

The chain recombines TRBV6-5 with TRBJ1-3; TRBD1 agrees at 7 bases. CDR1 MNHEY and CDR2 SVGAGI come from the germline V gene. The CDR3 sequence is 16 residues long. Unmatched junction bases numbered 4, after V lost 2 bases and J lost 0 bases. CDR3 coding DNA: TGTGCCAGCAGTTACCCCACAGGGGCCTCTGGAAACACCATATATTTT. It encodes CASSYPTGASGNTIYF.

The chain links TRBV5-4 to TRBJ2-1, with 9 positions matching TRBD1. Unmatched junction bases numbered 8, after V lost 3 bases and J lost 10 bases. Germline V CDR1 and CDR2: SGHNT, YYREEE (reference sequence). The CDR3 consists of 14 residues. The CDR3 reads CASSYPGQGREQFF. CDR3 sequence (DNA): TGTGCCAGCAGCTACCCGGGACAGGGAAGGGAGCAGTTCTTC. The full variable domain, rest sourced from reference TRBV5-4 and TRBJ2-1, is ETGVTQSPTHLIKTRGQQVTLRCSSQSGHNTVSWYQQALGQGPQFIFQYYREEENGRGNFPPRFSGLQFPNYSSELNVNALELDDSALYLCASSYPGQGREQFFGPGTRLTVL.

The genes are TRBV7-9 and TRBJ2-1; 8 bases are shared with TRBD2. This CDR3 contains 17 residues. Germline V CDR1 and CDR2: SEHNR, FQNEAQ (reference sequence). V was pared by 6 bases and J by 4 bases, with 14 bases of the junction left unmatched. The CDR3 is CASRPSGGPDKYNEQFF. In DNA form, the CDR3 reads TGTGCCAGCAGGCCGAGCGGGGGCCCTGATAAATACAATGAGCAGTTCTTC.

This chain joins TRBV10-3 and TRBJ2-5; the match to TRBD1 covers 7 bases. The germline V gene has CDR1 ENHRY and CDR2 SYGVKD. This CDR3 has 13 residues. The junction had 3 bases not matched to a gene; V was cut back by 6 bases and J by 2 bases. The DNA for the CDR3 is TGTGCCATCAGCGGGACAGATCAAGAGACCCAGTACTTC. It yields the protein CAISGTDQETQYF.

DNA of the CDR3: TGTGCCAGCAGCTTGTATCCCGTCACCGGGGAGCTGTTTTTT. This sequence encodes CASSLYPVTGELFF. The chain joins TRBV5-5 to TRBJ2-2; D gene uncertain. V lost 1 base, J lost 4 bases, and 8 bases lay in between. The length of the CDR3 is 14 residues. The germline gives CDR1 SGHKS, CDR2 YYEKEE (reference sequence).

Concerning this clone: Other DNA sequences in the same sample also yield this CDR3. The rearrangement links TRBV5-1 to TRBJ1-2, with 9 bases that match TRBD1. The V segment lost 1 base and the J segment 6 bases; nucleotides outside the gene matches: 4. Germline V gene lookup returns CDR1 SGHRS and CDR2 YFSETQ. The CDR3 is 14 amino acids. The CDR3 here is CASSLRGQGHGYTF. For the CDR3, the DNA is TGCGCCAGCAGCTTGAGGGGACAGGGTCATGGCTACACCTTC. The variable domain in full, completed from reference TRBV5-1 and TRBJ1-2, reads KAGVTQTPRYLIKTRGQQVTLSCSPISGHRSVSWYQQTPGQGLQFLFEYFSETQRNKGNFPGRFSGRQFSNSRSEMNVSTLELGDSALYLCASSLRGQGHGYTFGSGTRLTVV.